This TCR beta chain was documented in a study of naive and memory T cell subsets. Amplification of ligated cDNA took four PCR rounds with SP2 and nested alpha and beta constant primers. Blood and skin TCR RNA was reverse transcribed with alpha and beta constant primers. TCRdb called the UMI-ligation and nested PCR reads again in MiXCR, with one record for every CDR3 protein. The sample contains thousands of distinct CDR3 sequences, around 4% of which appear only once. This clonotype is medium-sized within its sample. What it binds is unknown. CDR1 and CDR2 (germline): SGHVS, FQNEAQ. The CDR3 is 13 residues long. V was shortened by 1 base and J by 6 bases, with 7 bases between the two germline ends. Study-wide results and limits: The RNA method is potentially sensitive to activation and differentiation changes.

The sample's treatment: skin biopsy from saline-injected control site (resident skin T cells). Reverse transcription used DNase-treated unsorted total RNA, aiming for roughly 1 to 1000 ng. TCR cDNA received a 3' ligated oligonucleotide that carried a UMI. The resident skin T cell population was sampled from saline-injected skin biopsies. Sequences were derived from skin, sampled from a saline injection site in the skin. This TCR was sampled from an adult in good health. V usage is TRBV7-8 and J usage is TRBJ1-5, with no clear D. The CDR3 DNA sequence: TGTGCCAGCAGCTTAGAAGAGGGTCAGCCCCAGCATTTT. It translates to CASSLEEGQPQHF.